Below are 17 T cell receptor beta chains sequenced from a single sample in a study of regulatory T cells in long-lasting Graves disease. Time point defined: newly diagnosed GD, antithyroid drugs for less than 3 months. From PBMCs, RNA was extracted and then used to make the TCR library. Investigators prepared the TCR beta libraries by applying iRepertoire HTBI primers and Arm-PCR of CDR3 regions. TCRdb re-called the multiplex PCR reads through MiXCR, storing one row per CDR3 protein. The data show some 490,000 distinct CDR3 sequences, around 12% seen once. In addition, the sample was reused for a study of T cells in Graves' hyperthyroidism and ophthalmopathy.

Sequenced material: peripheral blood mononuclear cells (PBMCs), taken at new diagnosis, from a patient treated with antithyroid drugs. The receptor set was obtained from a woman in her 30s with Graves disease.

The chain is built from TRBV18 and TRBJ1-5; D not resolved. This CDR3 contains 13 residues. V lost 2 bases and J lost 5, with 7 bases in between. Germline V gives CDR1 KGHSH, CDR2 LQKENI. The CDR3 DNA reads TGTGCCAGCTCACCAGGGATCGATCAGCCCCAGCATTTT. It encodes CASSPGIDQPQHF.

This clonotype was observed a few times. A read error may be the cause here, since a much bigger clone is one base away. V gene TRBV12-3 or TRBV12-4 combines with J gene TRBJ2-3, with 7 positions matching TRBD2. Losses at the gene ends were 5 bases for V and 5 bases for J; bases not matched to a gene: 10. The CDR3 runs to 15 residues. The CDR3 region is CASSDLASGIDTQYF. The CDR3 DNA reads as TGTGCCAGCAGTGATTTGGCTAGCGGTATAGATACGCAGTATTTT.

The chain recombines TRBV5-1 with TRBJ2-7; TRBD2 aligns across 10 bases. Trimming removed 3 bases from V and 4 bases from J; junction bases left unmatched: 13. The germline gives CDR1 SGHRS, CDR2 YFSETQ. The CDR3 length is 17 residues. The CDR3 DNA reads as TGCGCCAGCAGCTCTCCTGGGCTAGCGGGAGTCAGTTACGAGCAGTACTTC. This codes for CASSSPGLAGVSYEQYF.

There are many counts of this clonotype. This chain links TRBV2 with TRBJ1-2, with a tentative D call TRBD1 (6 bases). The V gene lost 7 bases and the J gene lost 8 bases, with 17 bases spanning the gap. Germline CDR1 SNHLY, CDR2 FYNNEI. The CDR3 consists of 13 residues. CDR3 region: CASTANRAQGYTF. The CDR3 DNA follows: TGTGCCAGCACCGCCAACAGGGCCCAGGGCTACACCTTC.

This clonotype was observed a handful of times. With a far larger clone one base away, a read error is the likely cause. This chain joins TRBV27 and TRBJ1-2; 9 bases agree with TRBD1. V shed 6 bases, J shed 4 bases, and the junction held 3 bases outside the gene matches. The CDR3 covers 13 residues. CDR1 MNHEY and CDR2 SMNVEV come from the germline V gene (reference sequence). The CDR3 loop reads CASRDRGTYGYTF. The CDR3 DNA follows: TGTGCCAGCAGGGACAGGGGAACCTATGGCTACACCTTC.

This clonotype was seen more than once but under ten times. The genes are TRBV7-9 and TRBJ2-1; 9 nucleotides line up with TRBD2. This CDR3 is built from 17 residues. Germline CDR1 is SEHNR and CDR2 is FQNEAQ (reference sequence). V gave up 5 bases and J gave up 7 bases; unmatched junction bases: 15. The CDR3 spells CASSPAGLAGAFNEQFF. The CDR3 nucleotides are TGTGCCAGCAGCCCCGCCGGATTAGCGGGAGCTTTTAATGAGCAGTTCTTC.

V is TRBV7-9 and J is TRBJ2-7; 7 bases align to TRBD2. The V gene's germline CDR1 is SEHNR and CDR2 FQNEAQ (reference sequence). The CDR3 has 18 amino acids. J gave up 6 bases and V 1 base, and 18 bases lay outside the gene matches. The CDR3 DNA is TGTGCCAGCAGCTTAGAGGCTTTGAGGCGGGAGTCCCCCAGCGAGCAGTACTTC. Its protein is CASSLEALRRESPSEQYF.

This clonotype was seen repeatedly, ten times or more. The CDR3 DNA reads as TGCGCCAGCAGCCAGATATTCGGGGAGCTGTTTTTT. Translating gives CASSQIFGELFF. The chain couples TRBV4-1 to TRBJ2-2; D is unresolved. Per germline, CDR1 MGHRA and CDR2 YSYEKL. The CDR3 extends over 12 amino acids. V was cut by 3 bases and J by 7 bases, with 6 bases left in between.

The sample holds a few counts of this clonotype. This chain joins TRBV20-1 and TRBJ1-2; D is unresolved. The CDR3 totals 9 residues. Germline assignment: CDR1 DFQATT and CDR2 SNEGSKA (reference sequence). DNA of the CDR3: TGCAGGCCTCGGAAGGGCTACACCTTC. Amino acids: CRPRKGYTF.

This clonotype showed up many times. The chain combines TRBV7-2 with TRBJ2-2; TRBD2 matches 16 bases. In germline, CDR1 is SGHTA, CDR2 FQGNSA. V dropped 2 bases and J dropped 5; count of bases not matched to a gene: 11. The CDR3 sequence is 20 residues long. The CDR3 DNA reads TGTGCCAGCAGCTTACCTACCGGGACTAGCGGGAGGGATCGAACCGGGGAGCTGTTTTTT. It yields the protein CASSLPTGTSGRDRTGELFF.

This clonotype was observed many times. The chain couples TRBV2 to TRBJ2-3; TRBD2 matches at 8 bases. The CDR3 spans 15 residues. Germline CDR1 SNHLY, CDR2 FYNNEI. Trimming cost V 7 bases and J 6 bases; bases outside gene matches: 12. CDR3 bases: TGTGCCAGCACCGGGCTAGCGGGCGGTAGGGATACGCAGTATTTT. This encodes CASTGLAGGRDTQYF.

This clonotype was counted at least ten times. The chain combines TRBV24-1 with TRBJ2-1, with TRBD2 matching over 9 bases. J lost 9 bases, V lost 4 bases, and 3 bases had no gene match. The CDR3 is 13 amino acids. The germline CDR1 and CDR2 sequences are KGHDR and SFDVKD. CDR3 nucleotide sequence: TGTGCCACCAGTGAAGGGACTAGCAGTGAGCAGTTCTTC. As protein: CATSEGTSSEQFF.

V is TRBV19 and J is TRBJ1-4; D perhaps matches TRBD1 (5 bases). Looked up from germline, CDR1 is LNHDA and CDR2 is SQIVND (reference sequence). The CDR3 loop spans 16 amino acids. V was trimmed by 5 bases and J by 5 bases, leaving 18 bases between them. This chain's CDR3 is CASSATGTALNEKLFF. In DNA, the CDR3 is TGTGCCAGTAGTGCGACCGGGACGGCTTTGAATGAAAAACTGTTTTTT.

This clonotype appeared many times. V usage is TRBV3-1 and J usage is TRBJ1-2; 8 positions match TRBD1. The CDR3 is made up of 14 amino acids. The junction had 4 bases not matched to a gene; V was cut back by 1 base and J by 6 bases. Germline CDR1 is LGHDT and CDR2 is YNNKEL (reference sequence). The CDR3 nucleotides read TGTGCCAGCAGCCAAGGCGACAGGGGAAATGGCTACACCTTC. Protein sequence: CASSQGDRGNGYTF.

This clonotype was found many times. The chain has TRBV9 and TRBJ1-3; D not certain. This CDR3 comprises 16 residues. Germline-derived CDR1 and CDR2 are SGDLS and YYNGEE. The germline V and J ends were trimmed by 3 bases and 5 bases, with 18 bases remaining between them. The CDR3 region is CASSAAGRDGRNTIYF. CDR3 nucleotide sequence: TGTGCCAGCAGCGCCGCCGGGAGGGATGGAAGAAACACCATATATTTT. Combining the CDR3 with reference TRBV9 and TRBJ1-3 gives the whole variable domain DSGVTQTPKHLITATGQRVTLRCSPRSGDLSVYWYQQSLDQGLQFLIQYYNGEERAKGNILERFSAQQFPDLHSELNLSSLELGDSALYFCASSAAGRDGRNTIYFGEGSWLTVV.

This clonotype has a count of ten or more. V gene TRBV7-2 combines with J gene TRBJ2-5; TRBD1 is a possible D gene (6 bases). V dropped 5 bases and J dropped 4 bases, with 14 bases sitting between them. CDR1 SGHTA and CDR2 FQGNSA come from the germline V gene. The CDR3 has 14 residues. The chain's CDR3 is CASSGRTDRETQYF. The CDR3 DNA sequence: TGTGCCAGCAGCGGCAGGACAGATAGAGAGACCCAGTACTTC.

This clonotype has a count of ten or more. The chain combines TRBV2 with TRBJ2-2; tentatively, D is TRBD1 (6 bases). The germline V gene encodes CDR1 SNHLY and CDR2 FYNNEI. V dropped 4 bases and J dropped 7 bases, with 13 bases sitting between them. The CDR3 contains 14 residues. The CDR3 protein is CASSVGWDIGELFF. The DNA of the CDR3 is TGTGCCAGCAGTGTTGGTTGGGACATCGGGGAGCTGTTTTTT.